This entry lists 29 T cell receptor beta chains sequenced from one sample in a study of shared clonotypes between healthy human individuals. Measured with immunoSEQ multiplex PCR; TCRdb has only the in-frame clones, and not every one. The table has 1,400,000 or so clones, approximately 98.5% seen once; the top ten hold approximately 0.4%. The sequencing sample was made of naive CD4+ T cells sorted from blood. Described subset: CD45RA+ positively selected. The receptors stem from a man aged 25 to 40 in good health.

The chain's CDR3 is CASSLDIRNTIYF. For the CDR3, the DNA is TGTGCCAGCAGCCTTGACATTAGGAACACCATATATTTT. The chain has TRBV7-3 and TRBJ1-3; D unresolved. This CDR3 contains 13 residues. The V end was cut by 5 bases, the J end by 7 bases, with 12 bases between. Germline-derived CDR1 and CDR2 are SGHTA and FQGTGA.

The J gene is TRBJ2-3, the V gene TRBV5-5, with 8 bases lining up with TRBD2. Trimming at V came to 3 bases and at J to 1 base, leaving 10 bases not matched to a gene. Per the germline V gene, CDR1 is SGHKS and CDR2 is YYEKEE (reference sequence). The CDR3 totals 17 residues. The CDR3 DNA reads as TGTGCCAGCAGCTCCGCACCGGGACTAGGGCGCACAGATACGCAGTATTTT. Protein: CASSSAPGLGRTDTQYF. The full variable domain, rest sourced from reference TRBV5-5 and TRBJ2-3, is DAGVTQSPTHLIKTRGQQVTLRCSPISGHKSVSWYQQVLGQGPQFIFQYYEKEERGRGNFPDRFSARQFPNYSSELNVNALLLGDSALYLCASSSAPGLGRTDTQYFGPGTRLTVL.

V is TRBV27 and J is TRBJ1-2; 9 positions agree with TRBD1. CDR1 and CDR2 (germline): MNHEY, SMNVEV (reference sequence). Germline trimming cut 5 bases from V and 7 bases from J; bases unmatched to any gene: 11. The CDR3 sequence is 15 residues long. This CDR3 reads CASSPLATGGGGYTF. For the CDR3, the DNA is TGTGCCAGCAGTCCCTTGGCTACAGGGGGCGGTGGCTACACCTTC.

The chain is built from TRBV21-1 and TRBJ2-3. TRBV21-1 is labeled a pseudogene. The length of the CDR3 is 17 residues. This chain's CDR3 is CASSKARDRMSTDTQYF. CDR3 nucleotides: TGTGCCAGCAGCAAAGCAAGAGACCGAATGAGCACAGATACGCAGTATTTT.

The chain uses TRBV15 and TRBJ2-7; possible D gene TRBD2, 6 bases. Germline CDR1 and CDR2: LNHNV and YYDKDF (reference sequence). This CDR3 comprises 15 residues. V was shortened by 5 bases and J by 0 bases, with 14 bases between the two germline ends. CDR3 residues: CATSSYGGNSYEQYF. DNA for the CDR3: TGTGCCACCAGCTCGTATGGCGGGAACTCCTACGAGCAGTACTTC.

This clone was seen a single time. One end of the junction fails to match germline, which may point to a read error. The genes are TRBV13 and TRBJ1-2; 7 bases align to TRBD1. CDR1 is PRHDT and CDR2 is FYEKMQ in the germline V gene (reference sequence). The CDR3 loop spans 14 amino acids. CDR3 bases: TGCGCCAGCAGCCCCAACCAAGACAGGGTAGGCTACACCTTC. It encodes CASSPNQDRVGYTF.

This sequence joins TRBV9 and TRBJ2-5, with TRBD1 identical over 8 bases. This CDR3 contains 13 residues. V trimming: 3 bases; J trimming: 4 bases; junction bases outside the gene matches: 2. CDR1 is SGDLS and CDR2 is YYNGEE in the germline V gene. CDR3 region: CASSAQGAETQYF. The CDR3 DNA sequence: TGTGCCAGCAGCGCCCAGGGGGCAGAGACCCAGTACTTC.

The rearrangement links TRBV7-3 to TRBJ2-7; D is ambiguous. V was clipped by 5 bases and J by 0 bases, with 11 bases between them. The CDR3 is made up of 14 amino acids. Germline CDR1 is SGHTA and CDR2 is FQGTGA. The CDR3 here is CASSPEALSYEQYF. In nucleotides, the CDR3 is TGTGCCAGCAGCCCGGAAGCGCTCTCCTACGAGCAGTACTTC.

The chain is built from TRBV25-1 and TRBJ2-2; 8 nucleotides match TRBD2. The CDR3 loop spans 15 amino acids. Germline V CDR1 and CDR2: MGHDK, SYGVNS. V lost 3 bases, J lost 3 bases, and 3 bases stayed unmatched. The CDR3 coding sequence is TGTGCCAGCAGTGATAGCGGGGCCTACACCGGGGAGCTGTTTTTT. The encoded protein is CASSDSGAYTGELFF.

The rearrangement joins TRBV12-5 to TRBJ1-2; 8 bases line up with TRBD1. The J segment lost 2 bases and the V segment lost 6 bases, leaving 5 bases of the junction unmatched. This CDR3 region has 14 residues. CDR1 and CDR2 from the germline V gene are LGHNT and FRNRAP. The CDR3 DNA reads TGTGCTAGTGGACACCGGACAGGGAACTATGGCTACACCTTC. It translates to CASGHRTGNYGYTF.

The chain couples TRBV5-4 to TRBJ2-3, with D perhaps being TRBD1 or TRBD2 (5 bases each). V lost 0 bases to trimming and J lost 2 bases, with 10 bases between them. There are 15 residues in the CDR3. CDR1 SGHNT and CDR2 YYREEE come from the germline V gene (reference sequence). As DNA, the CDR3 is TGTGCCAGCAGCTTGGCCCAGGGACCCACAGATACGCAGTATTTT. Translated: CASSLAQGPTDTQYF. Combining the CDR3 with reference TRBV5-4 and TRBJ2-3 gives the whole variable domain ETGVTQSPTHLIKTRGQQVTLRCSSQSGHNTVSWYQQALGQGPQFIFQYYREEENGRGNFPPRFSGLQFPNYSSELNVNALELDDSALYLCASSLAQGPTDTQYFGPGTRLTVL.

The rearrangement links TRBV7-3 to TRBJ2-1; 14 bases are a match to TRBD2. The CDR3 has 14 residues. V shed 5 bases, J shed 10 bases, and the junction held 4 bases outside the gene matches. CDR1 and CDR2 from the germline V gene are SGHTA and FQGTGA. This chain's CDR3 is CASSPGLAGDEQFF. The CDR3 nucleotides are TGTGCCAGCAGCCCGGGACTAGCGGGGGACGAGCAGTTCTTC.

The rearrangement links TRBV27 to TRBJ1-4; 7 bases are shared with TRBD1. Trimming at V came to 4 bases and at J to 3 bases, leaving 11 bases not matched to a gene. The CDR3 contains 17 residues. Germline lookup yields CDR1 MNHEY and CDR2 SMNVEV (reference sequence). CDR3: CASSSQGGTSANEKLFF. Written as DNA, the CDR3 is TGTGCCAGCAGTTCCCAGGGGGGGACCTCTGCTAATGAAAAACTGTTTTTT.

In the case of this clone: The junction and the germline gene differ at one end; a read error may be behind it. The chain carries TRBV28 and TRBJ2-7, with D possibly matching TRBD1 (5 bases). The CDR3 length is 17 residues. The germline gives CDR1 MDHEN, CDR2 SYDVKM. The CDR3 DNA follows: TGTGCCGGCAGTTCCCCCTCTAACAGGTTAAGGCTTAACGAGCAGTACTTC. Its protein is CAGSSPSNRLRLNEQYF. The full variable domain, its missing parts supplied by reference TRBV28 and TRBJ2-7, is DVKVTQSSRYLVKRTGEKVFLECVQDMDHENMFWYRQDPGLGLRLIYFSYDVKMKEKGDIPEGYSVSREKKERFSLILESASTNQTSMYLCAGSSPSNRLRLNEQYFGPGTRLTVT.

The rearrangement joins TRBV14 to TRBJ2-7; 8 bases match TRBD1. J was trimmed by 6 bases and V by 3 bases; bases with no gene match: 4. Germline CDR1 reads SGHDN; CDR2 reads FVKESK. CDR3 size: 13 residues. The CDR3 spells CASSQDRVVEQYF. The CDR3 DNA reads as TGTGCCAGCAGCCAGGACAGGGTTGTCGAGCAGTACTTC. Using reference TRBV14 and TRBJ2-7 for the parts outside the CDR3, the full variable domain is EAGVTQFPSHSVIEKGQTVTLRCDPISGHDNLYWYRRVMGKEIKFLLHFVKESKQDESGMPNNRFLAERTGGTYSTLKVQPAELEDSGVYFCASSQDRVVEQYFGPGTRLTVT.

The CDR3: CASSFGLAETQYF. CDR3 in DNA: TGCGCCAGCAGCTTCGGACTAGCGGAAACGCAGTATTTT. This chain uses TRBV5-1 with TRBJ2-3; 10 bases are a match to TRBD2. J was trimmed by 9 bases and V by 2 bases; bases with no gene match: 3. CDR3 size: 13 residues. Germline V lookup: CDR1 SGHRS, CDR2 YFSETQ.

This chain uses TRBV4-3 with TRBJ2-1; 10 nucleotides agree with TRBD2. The V gene's germline CDR1 is LGHNA and CDR2 YSLEER. The CDR3 covers 21 residues. V dropped 4 bases and J dropped 1; count of bases not matched to a gene: 19. Written as DNA, the CDR3 is TGCGCCAGCAGCCCATCAACCGGGCTAGCGGGAGAGGGGAGTTCCTACAATGAGCAGTTCTTC. This translates into CASSPSTGLAGEGSSYNEQFF.

This CDR3 reads CASSSRDRGPTDTQYF. DNA for the CDR3: TGTGCCAGCAGTTCCCGAGACAGGGGACCCACAGATACGCAGTATTTT. V and J are TRBV27 and TRBJ2-3, with 8 bases identical to TRBD1. The J segment lost 2 bases and the V segment lost 4 bases, leaving 8 bases of the junction unmatched. The CDR3 extends over 16 amino acids. Germline CDR1 and CDR2: MNHEY and SMNVEV (reference sequence).

The chain joins TRBV5-1 to TRBJ2-1, with TRBD2 identical over 12 bases. The germline V gene encodes CDR1 SGHRS and CDR2 YFSETQ. Losses at the gene ends were 4 bases for V and 6 bases for J; bases not matched to a gene: 8. The CDR3 is 16 amino acids. The CDR3 reads CASSPPGLAGTNEQFF. DNA for the CDR3: TGCGCCAGCAGCCCACCAGGACTAGCGGGAACCAATGAGCAGTTCTTC.

This chain links TRBV2 with TRBJ1-4; D is undetermined. Germline V gene sequence: CDR1 SNHLY, CDR2 FYNNEI. Trimming removed 8 bases at V and 4 bases at J, with 8 bases between. The CDR3 extends over 12 amino acids. CDR3: CASRGINEKLFF. Written as DNA, the CDR3 is TGTGCCAGCCGAGGGATTAATGAAAAACTGTTTTTT.

In its sample, this clone was seen once. The chain uses TRBV13 and TRBJ2-7; 9 bases line up with TRBD2. J lost 5 bases, V lost 5 bases, and 13 bases had no gene match. Germline V gives CDR1 PRHDT, CDR2 FYEKMQ (reference sequence). The CDR3 has 16 amino acids. The CDR3 DNA sequence: TGTGCCAGCAGCCCCAGGGGTGCGGGAGGGCCAAACGAGCAGTACTTC. This sequence encodes CASSPRGAGGPNEQYF.

The CDR3 DNA reads as TGTGCCAGCAGTGAAGGCAGGGGGCCTAATGGCTACACCTTC. It codes for CASSEGRGPNGYTF. This chain connects TRBV2 to TRBJ1-2; 8 bases align to TRBD1. Trimming at V came to 1 base and at J to 6 bases, leaving 4 bases not matched to a gene. This CDR3 has 14 residues. Per germline, CDR1 SNHLY and CDR2 FYNNEI. The full variable domain, in which reference TRBV2 and TRBJ1-2 provide the parts outside the CDR3, is EPEVTQTPSHQVTQMGQEVILRCVPISNHLYFYWYRQILGQKVEFLVSFYNNEISEKSEIFDDQFSVERPDGSNFTLKIRSTKLEDSAMYFCASSEGRGPNGYTFGSGTRLTVV.

The CDR3 spells CASSSSTGSEAFF. The CDR3 coding sequence is TGTGCCAGCAGCTCATCGACCGGGTCCGAAGCTTTCTTT. The J gene is TRBJ1-1, the V gene TRBV11-3, with D uncertain. Germline loops: CDR1 SGHNT, CDR2 YENEEA. The CDR3 is made up of 13 amino acids. Trimming left V 4 bases short and J 8 bases short, with 14 bases between.

The genes are TRBV9 and TRBJ1-2; maybe TRBD1 (6 bases). The germline gives CDR1 SGDLS, CDR2 YYNGEE. This CDR3 is 14 amino acids long. V shed 4 bases and J shed 2 bases, with 12 bases lying between them. This CDR3 is CASSMLTGNYGYTF. The CDR3 region has the DNA TGTGCCAGCAGCATGTTGACAGGAAACTATGGCTACACCTTC.

The genes are TRBV29-1 and TRBJ2-3; TRBD2 aligns across 7 bases. Germline-derived CDR1 and CDR2 are SQVTM and ANQGSEA. With 8 bases clipped from V and 3 bases from J, the junction kept 5 bases outside the gene matches. The CDR3 has 12 amino acids. CDR3 region: CSTSGGTDTQYF. In nucleotides, the CDR3 is TGCAGCACTTCCGGGGGGACAGATACGCAGTATTTT.

This chain connects TRBV9 to TRBJ2-1, with D tentatively TRBD1 or TRBD2 (5 bases each). Germline values: CDR1 SGDLS, CDR2 YYNGEE. V was trimmed by 0 bases and J by 2 bases, leaving 18 bases between them. The CDR3 runs 18 residues. The CDR3 region has the DNA TGTGCCAGCAGCGTAGGGGGCGTTCGACTGACTACCTACAATGAGCAGTTCTTC. The encoded protein is CASSVGGVRLTTYNEQFF.

The gene calls are TRBV18 and TRBJ1-1; D remains ambiguous. V was shortened by 2 bases and J by 1 base, with 11 bases between the two germline ends. The germline CDR1 and CDR2 sequences are KGHSH and LQKENI. The CDR3 is made up of 15 amino acids. CDR3 sequence (DNA): TGTGCCAGCTCACCAATCTACTCCCCGAACACTGAAGCTTTCTTT. It is translated as CASSPIYSPNTEAFF.

As for this clone: This specimen includes other DNA sequences encoding the same CDR3. The rearrangement joins TRBV7-9 to TRBJ1-1; 9 positions agree with TRBD1. The CDR3 has 13 residues. J gave up 8 bases and V 5 bases, and 6 bases lay outside the gene matches. Per the germline V gene, CDR1 is SEHNR and CDR2 is FQNEAQ (reference sequence). The CDR3 DNA reads as TGTGCCAGCAGCAGACTACAGGGGGCCGAAGCTTTCTTT. Protein product: CASSRLQGAEAFF.

The CDR3 sequence: CSVEVSSYNEQFF. CDR3 nucleotide sequence: TGCAGCGTTGAAGTTTCCTCCTACAATGAGCAGTTCTTC. This chain uses TRBV29-1 with TRBJ2-1; D is ambiguous. The CDR3 sequence is 13 residues long. From germline, CDR1 is SQVTM and CDR2 ANQGSEA. Trimming took off 1 base at V and 0 bases at J, with 4 bases between the two ends.